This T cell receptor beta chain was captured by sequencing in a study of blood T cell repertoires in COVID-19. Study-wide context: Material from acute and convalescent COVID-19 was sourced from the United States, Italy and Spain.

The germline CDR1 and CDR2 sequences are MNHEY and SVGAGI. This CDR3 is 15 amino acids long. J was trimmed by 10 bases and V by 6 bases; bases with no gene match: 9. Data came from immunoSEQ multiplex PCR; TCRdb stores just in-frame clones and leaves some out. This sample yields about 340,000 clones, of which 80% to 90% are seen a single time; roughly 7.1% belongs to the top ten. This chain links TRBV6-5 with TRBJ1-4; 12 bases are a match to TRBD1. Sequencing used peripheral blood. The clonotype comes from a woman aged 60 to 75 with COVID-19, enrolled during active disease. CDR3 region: CASSPAGQGAGKLFF. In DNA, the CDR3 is TGTGCCAGCAGCCCGGCGGGACAGGGGGCGGGAAAACTGTTTTTT.